This note documents a single T cell receptor beta chain sequence. Libraries were prepared by immunoSEQ multiplex PCR; TCRdb keeps only in-frame clonotypes and omits some of them. There are 140,000 to 150,000 clones in the sample; roughly 81% occur only once, and 7% to 10% lies in the top ten. This sample stems from a study of blood T cell repertoires in COVID-19. The sample was peripheral blood. The sequence derives from a human donor with acute or convalescent COVID-19. The donor label of this sample is uncertain.

The CDR3 protein is CASSSGQPEAFF. As DNA, the CDR3 is TGTGCCAGCAGCTCCGGACAGCCAGAAGCTTTCTTT. This chain uses TRBV5-6 with TRBJ1-1; TRBD1 is a possible D gene (6 bases). Germline-derived CDR1 and CDR2 are SGHDT and YYEEEE. This CDR3 contains 12 residues. The V end lost 3 bases, the J end lost 8 bases, and 11 bases lay between the germline ends.